The rows below give T cell receptor beta chains drawn from one sample of a study of T cell repertoires in cytomegalovirus infection. TCRdb reprocessed the reads with MiXCR, giving one entry per CDR3 protein. In the table there are roughly 90,000 distinct CDR3 sequences, 25% to 35% of which are singletons. These receptors' antigens are unknown. The sample in question was CD8+ T cells from cultured PBMCs, obtained from culture after CMV antigen stimulation. These receptor sequences come from a human donor in good health (CMV status not recorded). Some clones in this sample may be carry-over from other donors' samples. CDR3s include the opening cysteine and the closing phenylalanine or tryptophan. Fields, in order: D gene, clone size, J gene, V gene, CDR3 protein, CDR3 DNA. The D gene is left open where the match is weak. Size values are once, few and many counts, or a class for expanded clones, and some rows have none.

>NA|few|TRBJ2-1|TRBV9
CASSVGQQISYNEQFF
TGTGCCAGCAGCGTAGGACAGCAGATCTCCTACAATGAGCAGTTCTTC
>NA|NA|TRBJ1-2|TRBV4-1
CASSQDGGDYGYTF
TGCGCCAGCAGCCAAGACGGGGGCGACTATGGCTACACCTTC
>TRBD2|NA|TRBJ2-7|TRBV5-1
CASSLGASGGAYEQYF
TGCGCCAGCAGCTTGGGGGCTAGCGGGGGAGCCTACGAGCAGTACTTC
>NA|NA|TRBJ1-2|TRBV11-2
CASSSNTGANGYTF
TGTGCCAGCAGCTCTAATACGGGCGCTAATGGCTACACCTTC
>NA|few|TRBJ2-7|TRBV5-1
CASSLVGESYEQYF
TGCGCCAGCAGCTTGGTTGGGGAGTCCTACGAGCAGTACTTC
>NA|NA|TRBJ1-4|TRBV28
CASSHATNEKLFF
TGTGCCAGCAGTCATGCAACTAATGAAAAACTGTTTTTT
>NA|NA|TRBJ1-5|TRBV10-3
CAISESFVAGGSEQPQHF
TGTGCCATCAGTGAGTCTTTCGTGGCGGGGGGTTCCGAGCAGCCCCAGCATTTT
>TRBD1|few|TRBJ2-3|TRBV7-3
CASSDTGGQADTQYF
TGTGCCAGCAGCGACACAGGGGGCCAAGCAGATACGCAGTATTTT
>TRBD1|NA|TRBJ1-2|TRBV20-1
CSARDKGQGGYGYTF
TGCAGTGCTAGAGATAAGGGGCAGGGGGGTTATGGCTACACCTTC
>NA|few|TRBJ2-3|TRBV27
CASREDTGGLTDTQYF
TGTGCCAGCAGGGAGGATACGGGGGGCCTCACAGATACGCAGTATTTT
>NA|medium-sized|TRBJ1-1|TRBV7-2
CASGGGFKFTEAFF
TGTGCCAGCGGCGGGGGCTTCAAGTTCACTGAAGCTTTCTTT
>NA|NA|TRBJ2-1|TRBV6-1
CASSEDGGIYNEQFF
TGTGCCAGCAGTGAAGATGGTGGGATTTACAATGAGCAGTTCTTC
>NA|NA|TRBJ2-7|TRBV19
CASSIEGHEQYF
TGTGCCAGTAGTATTGAGGGGCACGAGCAGTACTTC
>NA|NA|TRBJ2-5|TRBV2
CASSGSNQETQYF
TGTGCCAGCAGCGGGAGTAATCAAGAGACCCAGTACTTC
>NA|NA|TRBJ2-3|TRBV20-1
CSASSLSGDTDTQYF
TGCAGTGCTAGTTCACTTAGCGGAGACACAGATACGCAGTATTTT
>TRBD1|many|TRBJ1-6|TRBV12-3/TRBV12-4
CASSLEGRGRSPLHF
TGTGCCAGCAGTTTAGAGGGCAGGGGGCGATCACCCCTCCACTTT
>NA|many|TRBJ1-2|TRBV18
CASSPGPDDGYTF
TGTGCCAGCTCACCAGGGCCAGACGATGGCTACACCTTC
>TRBD1|many|TRBJ1-1|TRBV6-5
CASRAGTGVIEAFF
TGTGCCAGCAGGGCCGGGACAGGGGTAATTGAAGCTTTCTTT
>NA|NA|TRBJ1-5|TRBV28
CASSPRGGGRPQHF
TGTGCCAGCAGTCCCCGAGGGGGGGGGAGGCCCCAGCATTTT
>NA|few|TRBJ2-7|TRBV7-8
CASSRLDEQYF
TGTGCCAGCAGCCGACTCGACGAGCAGTACTTC
>NA|few|TRBJ2-1|TRBV5-1
CASSLGTTGQEQFF
TGCGCCAGCAGCTTGGGGACGACAGGACAGGAGCAGTTCTTC
>NA|few|TRBJ2-1|TRBV5-1
CASSTTGTSYNEQFF
TGCGCCAGCAGCACAACAGGGACGTCCTACAATGAGCAGTTCTTC
>NA|few|TRBJ2-7|TRBV4-1
CASSPAGIEQYF
TGCGCCAGCAGCCCCGCGGGGATCGAGCAGTACTTC
>NA|few|TRBJ1-1|TRBV6-1
CASSSSGEAFF
TGTGCCAGCAGTTCCAGTGGAGAAGCTTTCTTT
>NA|few|TRBJ1-1|TRBV19
CASSTGPGHDTEAFF
TGTGCCAGTAGTACCGGCCCGGGACACGACACTGAAGCTTTCTTT
>NA|many|TRBJ1-5|TRBV19
CASSIAGAANQPQHF
TGTGCCAGTAGTATAGCTGGGGCCGCGAATCAGCCCCAGCATTTT
>NA|NA|TRBJ1-2|TRBV7-9
CASSWGQGEGYTF
TGTGCCAGCAGCTGGGGGCAGGGCGAGGGCTACACCTTC
>NA|NA|TRBJ2-5|TRBV5-6
CASSPLRSGGDWTQYF
TGTGCCAGCAGCCCCCTCCGTAGCGGCGGCGATTGGACCCAGTACTTC
>NA|few|TRBJ2-1|TRBV20-1
CSALVGGRNEQFF
TGCAGTGCCCTTGTGGGGGGCCGCAATGAGCAGTTCTTC
>NA|few|TRBJ1-5|TRBV5-6
CASNRQQVREPQHF
TGTGCCAGCAACCGACAACAGGTTCGGGAGCCCCAGCATTTT
>NA|many|TRBJ1-5|TRBV7-8
CASSRGPRDGNQPQHF
TGTGCCAGCAGTCGCGGCCCAAGGGATGGCAATCAGCCCCAGCATTTT
>TRBD2|NA|TRBJ2-1|TRBV11-3
CASSRGGGNEQFF
TGTGCCAGCAGCCGGGGGGGGGGAAATGAGCAGTTCTTC
>TRBD2|NA|TRBJ2-5|TRBV7-6
CASSLVGTSGPTGDQYF
TGTGCCAGCAGCTTAGTAGGAACTAGCGGGCCAACAGGGGACCAGTACTTC
>NA|NA|TRBJ2-7|TRBV18
CASSPLDTYEQYF
TGTGCCAGCTCACCTCTCGACACCTACGAGCAGTACTTC
>TRBD1|few|TRBJ1-2|TRBV12-3/TRBV12-4
CASSFGVGYITGGDSYTF
TGTGCCAGCAGTTTTGGCGTTGGCTATATTACAGGGGGCGATAGCTACACCTTC
>NA|NA|TRBJ2-6|TRBV27
CASTRAGSGANVLTF
TGTGCCAGCACCAGGGCCGGCTCTGGGGCCAACGTCCTGACTTTC
>TRBD2|many|TRBJ2-5|TRBV7-2
CASSPSGGPSRETQYF
TGTGCCAGCAGCCCGAGCGGGGGGCCCTCCCGGGAGACCCAGTACTTC
>NA|many|TRBJ1-2|TRBV6-1
CASSYMGVSGYTF
TGTGCCAGCAGTTATATGGGGGTTAGTGGCTACACCTTC
>NA|many|TRBJ2-3|TRBV7-2
CASSLFILTGTGDTQYF
TGTGCCAGCAGCTTGTTTATTCTGACAGGAACGGGAGATACGCAGTATTTT
>TRBD1|few|TRBJ2-1|TRBV12-5
CASEAGQGTYNEQFF
TGTGCTAGTGAGGCGGGACAGGGGACCTACAATGAGCAGTTCTTC
>NA|NA|TRBJ2-2|TRBV6-5
CASSPLLLATGELFF
TGTGCCAGCAGCCCTCTCTTGCTAGCGACCGGGGAGCTGTTTTTT
>NA|NA|TRBJ2-7|TRBV10-3
CAISEQDYEQYF
TGTGCCATCAGCGAACAGGACTACGAGCAGTACTTC
>NA|NA|TRBJ2-7|TRBV28
CASSLLGDGAYEQYF
TGTGCCAGCAGTCTCCTCGGGGACGGAGCCTACGAGCAGTACTTC
>NA|few|TRBJ1-5|TRBV12-3/TRBV12-4
CASSLWGINQPQHF
TGTGCCAGCAGTTTGTGGGGGATCAATCAGCCCCAGCATTTT
>TRBD1|NA|TRBJ1-2|TRBV19
CASQGQGPFVDTF
TGTGCCAGCCAAGGACAGGGCCCTTTTGTGGATACCTTC
>NA|few|TRBJ1-1|TRBV7-6
CASSLDPPGNTEAFF
TGTGCCAGCAGCTTAGACCCCCCCGGGAACACTGAAGCTTTCTTT
>NA|medium-sized|TRBJ2-7|TRBV6-1
CASRSSFGTDSYEQYF
TGTGCCAGCAGATCCTCCTTTGGGACGGACTCCTACGAGCAGTACTTC
>NA|NA|TRBJ1-4|TRBV4-1
CASSQAPGSNEKLFF
TGCGCCAGCAGCCAAGCCCCGGGGTCTAATGAAAAACTGTTTTTT
>TRBD1|many|TRBJ1-2|TRBV7-9
CASSLVGTGIHGYTF
TGTGCCAGCAGCTTAGTGGGGACAGGGATTCACGGCTACACCTTC
>NA|NA|TRBJ2-7|TRBV12-3/TRBV12-4
CASSLALGGSVEQYF
TGTGCCAGCAGTTTAGCGCTGGGCGGATCCGTCGAGCAGTACTTC
>TRBD1|few|TRBJ2-5|TRBV12-3/TRBV12-4
CASSSTRGGLQETQYF
TGTGCCAGCAGTTCCACGCGAGGGGGCCTCCAAGAGACCCAGTACTTC
>TRBD1|many|TRBJ2-5|TRBV30
CAWSKDRETQYF
TGTGCCTGGAGTAAGGACAGGGAGACCCAGTACTTC
>NA|NA|TRBJ1-6|TRBV4-1
CASSQGSFGGAYSPLHF
TGCGCCAGCAGCCAAGGGAGCTTCGGGGGCGCGTATTCACCCCTCCACTTT
>NA|NA|TRBJ2-1|TRBV7-9
CASSWDPTGSYNEQFF
TGTGCCAGCAGTTGGGACCCTACGGGATCCTACAATGAGCAGTTCTTC
>NA|NA|TRBJ2-7|TRBV27
CASSLSTGGVSYEQYF
TGTGCCAGCAGTTTGTCTACAGGGGGGGTATCCTACGAGCAGTACTTC
>NA|few|TRBJ2-7|TRBV2
CASRKWTESYEQYF
TGTGCCAGCAGGAAATGGACCGAATCCTACGAGCAGTACTTC
>NA|NA|TRBJ1-1|TRBV6-5
CASSPLSPWNTEAFF
TGTGCCAGCAGCCCCCTGTCGCCATGGAACACTGAAGCTTTCTTT
>NA|medium-sized|TRBJ1-3|TRBV28
CASSLSGMAGNTIYF
TGTGCCAGCAGTTTATCAGGGATGGCTGGAAACACCATATATTTT
>NA|many|TRBJ1-2|TRBV12-3/TRBV12-4
CASSLDNYGYTF
TGTGCCAGCAGTTTAGATAACTATGGCTACACCTTC